The clone carrying this T cell receptor (beta chain) is categorized as medium-sized (0.01 to 0.1%). Its antigen is unknown. This sample is drawn from a study of vaccination and CD4 T cells after COVID-19. Study context: The convalescents, six males and four females, included two who were Hispanic. Findings of the study overall: Recorded median SARS-CoV-2-reactive clonotype numbers increased from approximately 21 to 38 without reaching significance.

An Oncomine TCR Beta short-read assay was used to sequence the DNA from cultured CD4+ T cells. MiXCR, applied by TCRdb to the PCR reads, yields one record per CDR3 protein. Among about 9,100 distinct CDR3 sequences listed, roughly 30% were seen once. Treatment reported: approximately nine-day PBMC culture with coronavirus spike peptide pools or control peptides (ViraFEST assay). CD4+ T cells of the unexposed donor were collected before the COVID-19 pandemic (2011-2018). Under the ViraFEST approach, antigen-specific T cells were expanded with peptide pools and TCRs subsequently sequenced. Cultures of PBMCs, roughly 2 million per well, were set up with about 10 IU/ml IL-2 and about 9.7 ug/ml peptide pools. The CDR3 is 12 residues long. Trimming took off 11 bases at V and 3 bases at J, with 13 bases between the two ends. Germline assignment: CDR1 ENHRY and CDR2 SYGVKD.

Specimen: CD4+ T cells from blood, cultured in vitro. The clonotype was recovered from a human donor in good health. The chain links TRBV10-3 to TRBJ1-2; tentatively, D is TRBD1 (6 bases). The CDR3 spells CASQGTDYGYTF. The CDR3 nucleotides are TGTGCCTCCCAGGGGACCGACTATGGCTACACCTTC.